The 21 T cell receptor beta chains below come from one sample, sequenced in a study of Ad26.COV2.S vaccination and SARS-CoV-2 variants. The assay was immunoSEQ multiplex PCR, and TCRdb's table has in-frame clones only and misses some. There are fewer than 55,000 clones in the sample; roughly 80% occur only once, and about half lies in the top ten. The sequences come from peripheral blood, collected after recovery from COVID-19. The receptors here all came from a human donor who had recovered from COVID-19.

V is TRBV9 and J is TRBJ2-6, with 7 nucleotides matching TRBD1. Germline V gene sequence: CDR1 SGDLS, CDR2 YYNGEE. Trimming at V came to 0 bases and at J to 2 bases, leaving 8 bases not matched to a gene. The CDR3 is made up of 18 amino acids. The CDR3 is CASSVGGTALTGANVLTF. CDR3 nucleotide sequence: TGTGCCAGCAGCGTAGGGGGGACAGCACTCACTGGGGCCAACGTCCTGACTTTC.

CDR3 amino acids: CASSLVAGAALPTEAFF. The CDR3 DNA sequence: TGCGCCAGCAGCTTGGTCGCAGGGGCGGCCCTTCCCACTGAAGCTTTCTTT. This chain connects TRBV5-1 to TRBJ1-1, with D possibly matching TRBD1 (6 bases). From germline, CDR1 is SGHRS and CDR2 YFSETQ. The CDR3 is 17 amino acids. The V gene lost 0 bases and the J gene lost 4 bases, with 19 bases spanning the gap.

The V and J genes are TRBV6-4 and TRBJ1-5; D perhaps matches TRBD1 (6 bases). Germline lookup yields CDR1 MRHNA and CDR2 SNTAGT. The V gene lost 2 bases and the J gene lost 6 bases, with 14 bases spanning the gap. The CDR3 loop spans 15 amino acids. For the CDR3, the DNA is TGTGCCAGCAGTGACACTGGGGGCGGTGGTCAGCCCCAGCATTTT. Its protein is CASSDTGGGGQPQHF.

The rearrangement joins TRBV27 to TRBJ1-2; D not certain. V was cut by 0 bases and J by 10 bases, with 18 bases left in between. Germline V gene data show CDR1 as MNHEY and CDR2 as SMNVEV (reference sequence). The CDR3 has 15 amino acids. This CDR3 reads CASSLSNLHWVDYTF. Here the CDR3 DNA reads TGTGCCAGCAGTTTATCCAACCTTCACTGGGTTGACTACACCTTC.

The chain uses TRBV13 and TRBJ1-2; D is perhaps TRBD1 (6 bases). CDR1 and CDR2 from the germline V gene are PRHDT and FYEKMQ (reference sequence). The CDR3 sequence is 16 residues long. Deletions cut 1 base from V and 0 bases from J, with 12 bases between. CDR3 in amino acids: CASSLVYRVSNYGYTF. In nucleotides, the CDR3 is TGTGCCAGCAGCTTAGTCTACAGGGTCTCTAACTATGGCTACACCTTC.

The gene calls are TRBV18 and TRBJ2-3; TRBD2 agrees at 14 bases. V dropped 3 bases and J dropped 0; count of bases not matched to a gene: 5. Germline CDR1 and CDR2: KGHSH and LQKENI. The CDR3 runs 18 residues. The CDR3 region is CASSPGLAGGTSTDTQYF. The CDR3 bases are TGTGCCAGCTCACCTGGACTAGCGGGGGGAACTAGCACAGATACGCAGTATTTT.

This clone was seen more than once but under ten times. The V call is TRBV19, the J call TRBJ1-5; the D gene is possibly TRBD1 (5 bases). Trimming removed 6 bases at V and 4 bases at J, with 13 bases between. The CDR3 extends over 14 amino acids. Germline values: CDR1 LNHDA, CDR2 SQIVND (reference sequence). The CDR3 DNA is TGTGCCAGTAGCCTGGGACGGAGTAATCAGCCCCAGCATTTT. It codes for CASSLGRSNQPQHF.

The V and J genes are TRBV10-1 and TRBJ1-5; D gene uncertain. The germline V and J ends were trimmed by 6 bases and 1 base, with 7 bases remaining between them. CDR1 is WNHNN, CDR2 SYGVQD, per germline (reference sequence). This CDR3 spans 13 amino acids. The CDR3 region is CASSAGSNQPQHF. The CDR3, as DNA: TGCGCCAGCAGCGCAGGCAGCAATCAGCCCCAGCATTTT.

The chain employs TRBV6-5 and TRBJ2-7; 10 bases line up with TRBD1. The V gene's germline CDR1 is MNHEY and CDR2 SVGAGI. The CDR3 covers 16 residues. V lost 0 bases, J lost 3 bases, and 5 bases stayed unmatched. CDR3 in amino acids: CASSYSTGGKVYEQYF. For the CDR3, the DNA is TGTGCCAGCAGTTACTCGACAGGGGGCAAGGTCTACGAGCAGTACTTC.

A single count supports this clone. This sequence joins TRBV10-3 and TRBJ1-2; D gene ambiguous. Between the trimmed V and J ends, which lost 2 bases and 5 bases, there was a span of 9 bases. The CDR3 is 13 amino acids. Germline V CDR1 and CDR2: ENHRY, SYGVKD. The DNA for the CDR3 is TGTGCCATCAGTGAGAGGGCAGATTATGGCTACACCTTC. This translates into CAISERADYGYTF.

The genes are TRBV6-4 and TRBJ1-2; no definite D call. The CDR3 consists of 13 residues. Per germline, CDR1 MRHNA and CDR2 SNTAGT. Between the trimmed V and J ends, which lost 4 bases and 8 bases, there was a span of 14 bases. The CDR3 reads CASSAEGLGGYTF. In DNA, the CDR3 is TGTGCCAGCAGTGCAGAGGGTTTAGGCGGCTACACCTTC.

The CDR3 spells CASSLGAPNEQYF. In DNA, the CDR3 is TGCGCCAGCAGCTTGGGGGCCCCTAACGAGCAGTACTTC. The rearrangement links TRBV5-1 to TRBJ2-7; D gene ambiguous. In germline, CDR1 is SGHRS, CDR2 YFSETQ. Deletions cut 0 bases from V and 5 bases from J, with 9 bases between. CDR3 length equals 13 residues. Combining the CDR3 with reference TRBV5-1 and TRBJ2-7 gives the whole variable domain KAGVTQTPRYLIKTRGQQVTLSCSPISGHRSVSWYQQTPGQGLQFLFEYFSETQRNKGNFPGRFSGRQFSNSRSEMNVSTLELGDSALYLCASSLGAPNEQYFGPGTRLTVT.

The DNA for the CDR3 is TGCAGTGCTAGTCAAGGTTTGGGCGGGGATACGCAGTATTTT. Protein product: CSASQGLGGDTQYF. The rearrangement links TRBV20-1 to TRBJ2-3; maybe TRBD2 (5 bases). This CDR3 is 14 amino acids long. CDR1 and CDR2 (germline): DFQATT, SNEGSKA (reference sequence). V was clipped by 3 bases and J by 6 bases, with 16 bases between them.

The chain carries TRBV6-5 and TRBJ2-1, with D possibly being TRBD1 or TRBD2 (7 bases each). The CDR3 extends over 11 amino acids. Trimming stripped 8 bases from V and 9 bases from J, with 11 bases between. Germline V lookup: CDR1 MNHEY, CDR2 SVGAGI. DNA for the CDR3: TGTGCCAGCGTCAGGGGGGGTGAGCAGTTCTTC. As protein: CASVRGGEQFF.

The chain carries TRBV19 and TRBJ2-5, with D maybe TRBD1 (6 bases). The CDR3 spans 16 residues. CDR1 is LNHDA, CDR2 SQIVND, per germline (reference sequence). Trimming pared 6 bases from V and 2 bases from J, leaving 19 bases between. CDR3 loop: CASRLKGVKVQETQYF. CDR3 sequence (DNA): TGTGCCAGTAGACTCAAGGGGGTGAAGGTGCAAGAGACCCAGTACTTC. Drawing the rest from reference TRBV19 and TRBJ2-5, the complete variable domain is DGGITQSPKYLFRKEGQNVTLSCEQNLNHDAMYWYRQDPGQGLRLIYYSQIVNDFQKGDIAEGYSVSREKKESFPLTVTSAQKNPTAFYLCASRLKGVKVQETQYFGPGTRLLVL.

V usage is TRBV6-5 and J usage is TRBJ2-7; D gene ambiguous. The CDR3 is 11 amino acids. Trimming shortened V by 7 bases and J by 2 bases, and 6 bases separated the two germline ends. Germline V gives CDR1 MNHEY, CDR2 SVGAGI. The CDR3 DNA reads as TGTGCCAGCAAGCGTCCCTACGAGCAGTACTTC. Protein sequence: CASKRPYEQYF.

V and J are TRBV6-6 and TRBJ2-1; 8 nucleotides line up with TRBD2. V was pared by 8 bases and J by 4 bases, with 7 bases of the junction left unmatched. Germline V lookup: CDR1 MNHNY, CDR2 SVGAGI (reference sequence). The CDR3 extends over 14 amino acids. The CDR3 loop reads CASARVAGYNEQFF. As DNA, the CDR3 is TGTGCCAGCGCTAGGGTAGCGGGGTACAATGAGCAGTTCTTC.

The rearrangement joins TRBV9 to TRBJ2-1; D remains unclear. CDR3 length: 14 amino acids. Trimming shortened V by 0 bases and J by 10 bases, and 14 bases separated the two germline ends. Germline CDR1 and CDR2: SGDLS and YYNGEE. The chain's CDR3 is CASSVAVVAGEQFF. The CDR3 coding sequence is TGTGCCAGCAGCGTAGCTGTGGTAGCTGGAGAGCAGTTCTTC.

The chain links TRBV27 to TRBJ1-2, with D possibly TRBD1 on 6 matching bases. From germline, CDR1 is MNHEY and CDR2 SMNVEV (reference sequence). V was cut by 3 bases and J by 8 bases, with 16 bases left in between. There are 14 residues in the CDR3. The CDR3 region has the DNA TGTGCCAGCAGTTTTGGGCAGGGGTCGGGCGGCTACACCTTC. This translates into CASSFGQGSGGYTF.

The DNA for the CDR3 is TGTGCCAGCAGCCAAGATCTGACTAGCGGGAGCGGAACAGATACGCAGTATTTT. It codes for CASSQDLTSGSGTDTQYF. The V gene is TRBV4-2, the J gene TRBJ2-3; 12 bases line up with TRBD2. The CDR3 is 18 amino acids. The germline V gene has CDR1 LGHNA and CDR2 YNFKEQ. V was pared by 0 bases and J by 3 bases, with 7 bases of the junction left unmatched.

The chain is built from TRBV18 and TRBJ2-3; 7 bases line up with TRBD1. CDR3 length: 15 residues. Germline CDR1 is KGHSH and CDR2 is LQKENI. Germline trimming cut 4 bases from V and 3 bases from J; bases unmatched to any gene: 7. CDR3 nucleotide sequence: TGTGCCAGCTCACAGAACAGGGGCTTGACAGATACGCAGTATTTT. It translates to CASSQNRGLTDTQYF.